The entry below describes one TCR beta chain. The antigen it recognizes is unknown. The input lacks base qualities; no much larger clone sits a single base away. These data are taken from a study of T cells in Graves' hyperthyroidism and ophthalmopathy (dated by TCRdb to the late 2010s). Notes on the research overall: Peripheral blood was sampled at the time of initial diagnosis, prior to any treatment. For training and testing, the 80 to 100 patients in the discovery cohort were randomly divided in a 7:3 ratio. In about 6 Graves' hyperthyroidism patients, the study also compared T-cell repertoires from thyroid tissue with T-cell repertoires from blood. To identify distinguishing TCR V-J signatures, a discovery cohort of 90 to 100 patients was used, comprising 43 with Graves' ophthalmopathy and some 60 with stable Graves' hyperthyroidism. Following sampling, methimazole starting at 30 mg daily was given to hyperthyroidism patients, and high-dose intravenous methylprednisolone was given to ophthalmopathy patients. TCR Vbeta CDR3 sequencing of 140 or so peripheral blood samples (43 ophthalmopathy, over 70 hyperthyroidism and some 17 progressor patients) is reported in the paper. Prospective prediction of ophthalmopathy was tested in an independent validation cohort consisting of about 20 hyperthyroidism patients and approximately 16 patients who later progressed to ophthalmopathy.

Study-level results and caveats: Most expanded thyroid clonotypes (frequency above 0.001) were also found in blood, which suggests that blood repertoires may mirror thyroid immune responses. During validation, the model predicted progression to ophthalmopathy a median of approximately 6.5 months ahead of onset, with just under 71% sensitivity and roughly 75% specificity. No statistical method was used to fix the sample size in advance, and group allocation was not hidden from the investigators. A model built on a 13 V-J signature distinguished ophthalmopathy from stable hyperthyroidism, reaching 85% to 90% sensitivity and around 81% specificity in cross-validation and 80%/75% in testing.

Ophthalmopathy patients had moderately to severely active disease, Clinical Activity Score of at least 3, NOSPECS grade of at least 4, and duration under 3 months. Exclusion was applied to patients with uncontrolled infections, other autoimmune diseases, pregnancy or lactation. Diagnoses were based on clinical symptoms, serum thyroxine and TRAb, thyroid ultrasound and orbital computed tomography. PBMCs were separated from about 10 ml of fresh peripheral blood using Ficoll-Paque density gradient centrifugation. Total RNA was extracted with Trizol reagent, and quality was checked on an Agilent 2100 Bioanalyzer. Trimming removed 6 bases from V and 3 bases from J, leaving 12 bases between the germline ends. From its cysteine to its phenylalanine, the CDR3 spans 13 amino acids. The CDR3 DNA has 39 bases and is translated from base 1. Amplification of TCR beta CDR3 regions was carried out from RNA transcripts. The first round of RT-PCR for the TCR CDR3 was performed with the HTBI primer set and the Qiagen OneStep RT-PCR kit. Libraries were constructed in a second round of multiplex PCR, after which size selection and purification were carried out. The libraries were sequenced on an Illumina HiSeq2000 using paired-end 100 bp reads. The original pipeline was this. SOAPnuke was used to process the raw data, throwing out any read that contained adapters or uncalled bases, had a mean Phred below 15, or lacked an exact constant-primer or identifier match. COPE v1.2.5 was used to merge high-quality paired reads, and clonotypes were defined as unique nucleotide sequences. MiTCR v1.1 was used to align the clonotypes against IMGT TRBV, TRBD and TRBJ reference segments. Only V-J combinations with frequency above 0.0001, covering 99.2% of repertoires, were analysed. The TCS score was defined as F50 (clonal expansion) divided by E x V (chaos), with BLOSUM62-based TCRdist calculated between CDR3 peptides within each V-J. Welch's t-statistics and random forest reduced around 520 V-J features to around 14, which were used in a naive Bayes classifier (R e1071). TCRdb reworked the public reads: Q25 trimming with fastp, MiXCR clone assembly, productive beta chains retained. Here each entry gathers all rows of one CDR3 protein and keeps the most common genes and DNA. TCRdb's processing, not the authors', yielded these V and J calls. Within this sample are approximately 520,000 distinct CDR3 sequences, with approximately 25% of them counted one time only. The ten largest clones capture approximately 10% of the sample.

Here the chain combines TRBV12-3 or TRBV12-4 and TRBJ2-7; the D gene is not confidently resolved. This TCR was recovered from a woman aged 25-40 years with Graves' ophthalmopathy. The sequenced sample consisted of blood. The nucleotide sequence reads as follows: TGTGCCAGCAGCGCCACAGAAAACTACGAGCAGTACTTC. Its protein is CASSATENYEQYF.